This is a list of T cell receptor beta chains from one sample in a study of blood T cell repertoires in COVID-19. Repertoires were generated with immunoSEQ multiplex PCR, while TCRdb's copy carries only in-frame clones and drops some. The sample has about 210,000 clones, around 80% seen once; the top ten hold about 12%. The specimen sequenced was peripheral blood. Receptors originate from a woman between 35 and 50 years old with acute or convalescent COVID-19. The CDR3 runs from the conserved cysteine through the conserved F or W. A D gene is named only where the DNA matches it firmly. Where a row states a size, it is once, few, many or the class of an expanded clone; other rows omit it.

v_gene: TRBV4-2
d_gene: -
abundance: few
j_gene: TRBJ1-2
CDR3nt: TGTGCCAGCAGCCAAGATGTAGAAGGGGTGAGCGGCTACACCTTC
CDR3aa: CASSQDVEGVSGYTF

v_gene: TRBV6-6
d_gene: TRBD1
abundance: -
j_gene: TRBJ1-4
CDR3nt: TGTGCCAGCAGCCGAAACAGGGGTGGGGAAAAACTGTTTTTT
CDR3aa: CASSRNRGGEKLFF

v_gene: TRBV30
d_gene: -
abundance: -
j_gene: TRBJ1-4
CDR3nt: TGTGCCTGGAGTGCCCTGGGGGCCCTAAGGGGTGAAAAACTGTTTTTT
CDR3aa: CAWSALGALRGEKLFF

v_gene: TRBV5-5
d_gene: -
abundance: -
j_gene: TRBJ1-1
CDR3nt: TGTGCCAGCAGCTTGGCTTACGGGGGGGACACTGAAGCTTTCTTT
CDR3aa: CASSLAYGGDTEAFF

v_gene: TRBV6-1
d_gene: -
abundance: -
j_gene: TRBJ1-4
CDR3nt: TGTGCCAGCAGTGAAGGCCCGCCCAGGTGGGGCGAAAAACTGTTTTTT
CDR3aa: CASSEGPPRWGEKLFF

v_gene: TRBV9
d_gene: -
abundance: -
j_gene: TRBJ2-1
CDR3nt: TGTGCCAGCAGCCCGAGGGCAGGACCCGCCTACAATGAGCAGTTCTTC
CDR3aa: CASSPRAGPAYNEQFF

v_gene: TRBV12-5
d_gene: -
abundance: -
j_gene: TRBJ1-5
CDR3nt: TGTGCTAGTGGTTCTGGACACCTTAGCAATCAGCCCCAGCATTTT
CDR3aa: CASGSGHLSNQPQHF

v_gene: TRBV6-6
d_gene: -
abundance: few
j_gene: TRBJ2-3
CDR3nt: TGTGCCAGCGGAAGAGGAGATACGCAGTATTTT
CDR3aa: CASGRGDTQYF

v_gene: TRBV5-6
d_gene: TRBD1
abundance: -
j_gene: TRBJ1-2
CDR3nt: TGTGCCAGCAGCTTGCAACAGGGGGTAGATGGCTACACCTTC
CDR3aa: CASSLQQGVDGYTF

v_gene: TRBV30
d_gene: TRBD1
abundance: once
j_gene: TRBJ1-2
CDR3nt: TGTGCCTGGAGTCCGGACCCGGGACAGGGTAACTATGGCTACACCTTC
CDR3aa: CAWSPDPGQGNYGYTF

v_gene: TRBV5-5
d_gene: TRBD1
abundance: -
j_gene: TRBJ1-5
CDR3nt: TGTGCCAGCAGCTCCTTACAGGGGCTTGAAATTGAGCCCCAGCATTTT
CDR3aa: CASSSLQGLEIEPQHF

v_gene: TRBV3-1/TRBV3-2
d_gene: TRBD2
abundance: -
j_gene: TRBJ2-1
CDR3nt: TGTGCCAGCAGCCACGCGGGAGGCCAATTCTTC
CDR3aa: CASSHAGGQFF

v_gene: TRBV7-5
d_gene: -
abundance: few
j_gene: TRBJ2-2
CDR3nt: TGTGCCAGAAGCTTAATTGCGGAGAACACCGGGGAGCTGTTTTTT
CDR3aa: CARSLIAENTGELFF

v_gene: TRBV28
d_gene: -
abundance: -
j_gene: TRBJ1-2
CDR3nt: TGTGCCAGCAGTTCCGCCCGAGGGGGTGGCGGCTACACCTTC
CDR3aa: CASSSARGGGGYTF

v_gene: TRBV2
d_gene: TRBD2
abundance: -
j_gene: TRBJ2-1
CDR3nt: TGTGCCAGCAGGGGGAGGAGCGGGGAAAATGAGCAGTTCTTC
CDR3aa: CASRGRSGENEQFF

v_gene: TRBV11-2
d_gene: TRBD1
abundance: -
j_gene: TRBJ1-2
CDR3nt: TGTGCCAGCAGCTTCGACAGGGTGGGATACTATGGCTACACCTTC
CDR3aa: CASSFDRVGYYGYTF

v_gene: TRBV5-5
d_gene: TRBD2
abundance: -
j_gene: TRBJ2-1
CDR3nt: TGTGCCAGCAGCTTGGAAGGTAGCGGGGCATCCTACAATGAGCAGTTCTTC
CDR3aa: CASSLEGSGASYNEQFF

v_gene: TRBV19
d_gene: -
abundance: -
j_gene: TRBJ2-6
CDR3nt: TGTGCCAGTAGTTCAGGGCCCTCTGGGGCCAACGTCCTGACTTTC
CDR3aa: CASSSGPSGANVLTF

v_gene: TRBV5-4
d_gene: TRBD1
abundance: -
j_gene: TRBJ2-5
CDR3nt: TGTGCCAGCAGCTTGGTTTCAGGGGGCTCCGAGACCCAGTACTTC
CDR3aa: CASSLVSGGSETQYF

v_gene: TRBV5-1
d_gene: -
abundance: -
j_gene: TRBJ1-3
CDR3nt: TGCGCCAGCAGTGAGAATCCACTCTCTGGAAACACCATATATTTT
CDR3aa: CASSENPLSGNTIYF